Following are 14 T cell receptor beta chains from one sample sequenced in a study of cytomegalovirus exposure and HLA in healthy donors. Clones were read by immunoSEQ multiplex PCR, and TCRdb kept only the in-frame ones, dropping some. The sample consists of over 200,000 clones, around nine tenths of them appearing once. The sequencing input was PBMCs. The receptors here all came from a woman aged 18-29 years in good health and CMV-seronegative.

V is TRBV2 and J is TRBJ2-7; the match to TRBD2 covers 7 bases. Germline V gene sequence: CDR1 SNHLY, CDR2 FYNNEI. The J segment lost 3 bases and the V segment lost 7 bases, leaving 9 bases of the junction unmatched. This CDR3 contains 14 residues. CDR3 sequence: CASKRSGRHYEQYF. Written as DNA, the CDR3 is TGTGCCAGCAAGCGATCCGGGAGGCACTACGAGCAGTACTTC.

The chain combines TRBV28 with TRBJ2-3, with D maybe TRBD2 (6 bases). The germline V gene encodes CDR1 MDHEN and CDR2 SYDVKM. V shed 1 base and J shed 5 bases, with 13 bases lying between them. This CDR3 spans 15 amino acids. This chain's CDR3 is CASSLLRELRDTQYF. In nucleotides, the CDR3 is TGTGCCAGCAGTTTATTGCGGGAATTGCGAGATACGCAGTATTTT.

The chain uses TRBV10-3 and TRBJ1-3; maybe TRBD1 (5 bases). Per the germline V gene, CDR1 is ENHRY and CDR2 is SYGVKD. Trimming left V 6 bases short and J 4 bases short, with 10 bases between. The CDR3 loop spans 13 amino acids. Here the CDR3 reads CAIREGRGNTIYF. The CDR3 DNA reads as TGTGCCATCAGGGAGGGGAGAGGAAACACCATATATTTT.

This sequence joins TRBV15 and TRBJ2-1; perhaps TRBD2 as D (5 bases). Germline V gene lookup returns CDR1 LNHNV and CDR2 YYDKDF (reference sequence). CDR3 length equals 15 residues. V lost 1 base and J lost 3, with 10 bases in between. The CDR3 DNA reads TGTGCCACCAGCAGAGCCAGCGGACTCTACAATGAGCAGTTCTTC. The encoded protein is CATSRASGLYNEQFF.

The chain carries TRBV4-3 and TRBJ2-7, with D possibly TRBD2 on 6 matching bases. The CDR3 length is 15 residues. V gave up 1 base and J gave up 2 bases, with 12 bases separating them. Per the germline V gene, CDR1 is LGHNA and CDR2 is YSLEER. DNA of the CDR3: TGCGCCAGCAGCCAAGGGTTGGGCGGGACCTACGAGCAGTACTTC. This sequence encodes CASSQGLGGTYEQYF.

This chain joins TRBV5-1 and TRBJ2-3; TRBD2 matches 9 bases. V shed 4 bases and J 4 bases; nucleotides not matched to a gene: 4. CDR1 SGHRS and CDR2 YFSETQ come from the germline V gene. This CDR3 contains 14 residues. CDR3: CASSTGLAPDTQYF. The CDR3 coding sequence is TGCGCCAGCAGCACGGGACTAGCCCCAGATACGCAGTATTTT.

The chain combines TRBV28 with TRBJ1-1; D might be TRBD1 (6 bases). V lost 3 bases to trimming and J lost 1 base, with 9 bases between them. The CDR3 contains 14 residues. The germline V gene has CDR1 MDHEN and CDR2 SYDVKM. CDR3 residues: CASSLTGQNTEAFF. CDR3 in DNA: TGTGCCAGCAGTTTGACAGGTCAGAACACTGAAGCTTTCTTT.

For the CDR3, the DNA is TGTGCCAGCAGACAGGGGCAGGACACTGAAGCTTTCTTT. Residues: CASRQGQDTEAFF. This chain links TRBV28 with TRBJ1-1; 7 nucleotides agree with TRBD1. CDR1 and CDR2 from the germline V gene are MDHEN and SYDVKM. The ends lost 6 bases at V and 3 bases at J; junction bases unmatched: 4. The CDR3 is 13 amino acids.

The V call is TRBV2, the J call TRBJ2-1; D is ambiguous. V gave up 6 bases and J gave up 2 bases, with 14 bases separating them. Germline values: CDR1 SNHLY, CDR2 FYNNEI. The CDR3 covers 15 residues. The CDR3 region has the DNA TGTGCCAGCAGGGCCCCTAGAAACCCCTACAATGAGCAGTTCTTC. Translation gives CASRAPRNPYNEQFF.

V and J are TRBV5-6 and TRBJ2-7, with a tentative D call TRBD1 (6 bases). V dropped 3 bases and J dropped 6 bases, with 19 bases sitting between them. Germline CDR1 reads SGHDT; CDR2 reads YYEEEE. This CDR3 is built from 15 residues. This CDR3 is CASSSYATGFGEQYF. In DNA form, the CDR3 reads TGTGCCAGCAGCTCCTACGCGACAGGATTCGGCGAGCAGTACTTC.

The chain couples TRBV30 to TRBJ1-1; D unresolved. The CDR3 has 15 amino acids. Deletions cut 0 bases from V and 0 bases from J, with 11 bases between. CDR1 GTSNPN and CDR2 SVGIG come from the germline V gene (reference sequence). CDR3: CAWSVPRGLNTEAFF. The DNA for the CDR3 is TGTGCCTGGAGTGTACCCCGGGGTTTGAACACTGAAGCTTTCTTT.

This sequence joins TRBV27 and TRBJ2-2; 7 bases are shared with TRBD2. The CDR3 has 14 amino acids. The J segment lost 1 base and the V segment lost 8 bases, leaving 4 bases of the junction unmatched. Germline assignment: CDR1 MNHEY and CDR2 SMNVEV (reference sequence). The CDR3 is CASGWGGNTGELFF. The CDR3 DNA is TGTGCCAGCGGGTGGGGGGGGAACACCGGGGAGCTGTTTTTT.

The chain has TRBV18 and TRBJ2-7; the D gene is possibly TRBD2 (5 bases). With 2 bases removed from V and 0 bases from J, the gap between germline ends came to 11 bases. In germline, CDR1 is KGHSH, CDR2 LQKENI. CDR3 length: 15 residues. The CDR3 loop is CASSPGSGSSYEQYF. CDR3 coding DNA: TGTGCCAGCTCACCAGGAAGCGGAAGCTCCTACGAGCAGTACTTC. The whole variable domain, filled in from reference TRBV18 and TRBJ2-7, reads NAGVMQNPRHLVRRRGQEARLRCSPMKGHSHVYWYRQLPEEGLKFMVYLQKENIIDESGMPKERFSAEFPKEGPSILRIQQVVRGDSAAYFCASSPGSGSSYEQYFGPGTRLTVT.

The chain joins TRBV28 to TRBJ2-1; D is perhaps TRBD2 (5 bases). This CDR3 comprises 16 residues. Per germline, CDR1 MDHEN and CDR2 SYDVKM. The V gene lost 4 bases and the J gene lost 3 bases, with 16 bases spanning the gap. CDR3 sequence (DNA): TGTGCCAGCAGTTCCCCTCCGAGGGCCCTCTACAATGAGCAGTTCTTC. Amino acids: CASSSPPRALYNEQFF.